This T cell receptor beta chain derives from a study of identifying expanded T cells in peripheral blood. Germline lookup yields CDR1 SEHNR and CDR2 FQNEAQ (reference sequence). With V trimmed by 1 base and J by 3 bases, 4 bases remained unmatched. CDR3 length: 15 residues. This clone was recorded a few times. The repertoire was sequenced with immunoSEQ multiplex PCR; TCRdb's copy has only in-frame clones and lacks some. The table shows around 50,000 clones, with over 85% occurring only once. The gene calls are TRBV7-9 and TRBJ2-5; 8 bases fit TRBD2. This receptor was identified in a person aged 18 to 70 in good health. The sample comprised blood. The CDR3: CASSLVGTSKETQYF. CDR3 bases: TGTGCCAGCAGCTTAGTCGGGACTAGTAAAGAGACCCAGTACTTC.